These T cell receptor beta chains were read from a single sample in a study of radiotherapy plus CTLA-4 blockade in lung cancer. TCRdb's copy holds only in-frame clones and misses some; the assay was immunoSEQ multiplex PCR. The sample holds roughly 88,000 clones, under 90% seen once. Here the sequenced sample was peripheral blood, taken from a patient treated with radiotherapy plus ipilimumab. Every receptor here comes from a human donor with non-small cell lung cancer who had stable disease on radiotherapy plus ipilimumab. Both conserved end residues are part of each CDR3. The D gene is left open where the match is weak. Clone sizes are given selectively: once, few, many, or a class where the clone is expanded.

TRBJ1-1 | - | TRBV18 | TRBD1 | TGTGCCAGCTCACCCCGGACAGGGGGCGTGTGGAACACTGAAGCTTTCTTT | CASSPRTGGVWNTEAFF
TRBJ2-5 | - | TRBV25-1 | - | TGTGCCAGCAGTTCCCCAAGGGGGGGCGGTCAAGAGACCCAGTACTTC | CASSSPRGGGQETQYF
TRBJ1-1 | - | TRBV28 | - | TGTGCCAGCAGTGTAGAGGAACGCGCTTTCTTT | CASSVEERAFF
TRBJ2-5 | - | TRBV6-6 | TRBD1 | TGTGCCAGCAGTTACAAGGGACAGGGGGCTCAAGAGACCCAGTACTTC | CASSYKGQGAQETQYF
TRBJ2-1 | - | TRBV6-5 | - | TGTGCCAGCAGTTACGAGAGGAGGGATGAGCAGTTCTTC | CASSYERRDEQFF
TRBJ1-5 | - | TRBV19 | - | TGTGCCAGTAGACTGAGACAGAGGGGTCAGCCCCAGCATTTT | CASRLRQRGQPQHF
TRBJ2-7 | - | TRBV5-1 | TRBD2 | TGCGCCAGCGCCCAGATTCAAGCGGGAGGGCCTGGCGACGAGCAGTACTTC | CASAQIQAGGPGDEQYF
TRBJ2-5 | - | TRBV5-6 | TRBD2 | TGTGCCAGCAGCTTTTGGGGGAGGGCCCGACAAGAGACCCAGTACTTC | CASSFWGRARQETQYF
TRBJ1-1 | - | TRBV4-1 | - | TGCGCCAGCAGCCCCAACTGGGACGTAAACACTGAAGCTTTCTTT | CASSPNWDVNTEAFF
TRBJ2-3 | - | TRBV2 | - | TGTGCCAGCACCCGCACGCGGTTGTATTTT | CASTRTRLYF
TRBJ2-7 | few | TRBV6-5 | TRBD2 | TGTGCCAGCAGTTACTCGGGGACTAAAAAGCAGTACTTC | CASSYSGTKKQYF
TRBJ2-7 | - | TRBV2 | TRBD1 | TGTGCCAGCAGTGACCCGGGACAGTACGACGAGCAGTACTTC | CASSDPGQYDEQYF
TRBJ2-1 | - | TRBV6-5 | - | TGTGCCAGCAGTTCGGGGAGAGGGCAGTTCTTC | CASSSGRGQFF
TRBJ1-1 | once | TRBV5-1 | TRBD1 | TGCGCCAGCAGCTTGATTCAGGGGGGTGAAGCTTTCTTT | CASSLIQGGEAFF
TRBJ2-5 | - | TRBV5-1 | TRBD2 | TGCGCCAGCAGCTTAACTAGCGGGGCGGCCAGTGGAACCCAGTACTTC | CASSLTSGAASGTQYF
TRBJ2-2 | - | TRBV4-1 | - | TGCGCCAGCAGCCTTTCCGGACCCAACGGAGCGGAGCTGTTTTTT | CASSLSGPNGAELFF
TRBJ2-2 | - | TRBV28 | - | TGTGCCAGCAGACCACCACAGGGGAACACCGGGGAGCTGTTTTTT | CASRPPQGNTGELFF
TRBJ2-3 | - | TRBV28 | - | TGTGCCAGCAGTTTAAGGGGGCGTGGGGCTAGCGGCACAGATACGCAGTATTTT | CASSLRGRGASGTDTQYF
TRBJ1-2 | - | TRBV25-1 | - | TGTGCCAGCATGGGGGCTGGAGGCTATGGCTACACCTTC | CASMGAGGYGYTF
TRBJ1-4 | - | TRBV28 | TRBD1 | TGTGCCAGCAGGAAAGGACAGGGGGTTGAAAAACTGTTTTTT | CASRKGQGVEKLFF
TRBJ2-1 | - | TRBV29-1 | - | TGCAGCTTTAAGATCTACAATGAGCAGTTCTTC | CSFKIYNEQFF
TRBJ2-1 | - | TRBV9 | TRBD2 | TGTGCCAGCAGCGTAGTAGGTAGCGGGGGGGGCGATGAGCAGTTCTTC | CASSVVGSGGGDEQFF
TRBJ1-5 | - | TRBV1 | - | TGCACCAGCAGCCAAGTCCAGGATAGCAATCAGCCCCAGCATTTT | CTSSQVQDSNQPQHF
TRBJ1-5 | - | TRBV30 | - | TGTGCCTGGAGCCTAAGAGCCCTTGGCAATCAGCCCCAGCATTTT | CAWSLRALGNQPQHF
TRBJ1-1 | - | TRBV9 | TRBD1 | TGTGCCAGCAGCGAGACCGGGACAGGGGGCACTGAAGCTTTCTTT | CASSETGTGGTEAFF
TRBJ2-4 | few | TRBV28 | - | TGTGCCAGCAGTTCCTCGGCAGGGGTCGACATTCAGTACTTC | CASSSSAGVDIQYF
TRBJ2-1 | - | TRBV15 | - | TGTGCCACCAGCAGAGGACTTACTAGAGGCTCCTACAATGAGCAGTTCTTC | CATSRGLTRGSYNEQFF
TRBJ2-7 | - | TRBV5-8 | TRBD1 | TGTGCCAGCAGCAAACTAGGGACAGGGATGTCCTACGAGCAGTACTTC | CASSKLGTGMSYEQYF
TRBJ2-3 | - | TRBV9 | - | TGTGCCAGCAACGTCGCGGGGGCCAGCACAGATACGCAGTATTTT | CASNVAGASTDTQYF
TRBJ2-7 | - | TRBV6-5 | - | TGTGCCAGCAGTTACCGGCTCAACGGGGGCTCCTACGAGCAGTACTTC | CASSYRLNGGSYEQYF
TRBJ1-6 | once | TRBV27 | TRBD1 | TGTGCCAGCAGTTTAATCAGGGGGCAGGGGTATAATTCACCCCTCCACTTT | CASSLIRGQGYNSPLHF
TRBJ2-3 | - | TRBV27 | TRBD2 | TGTGCCAGCAGTTTATCGGGCGGGGGAGGAGATACGCAGTATTTT | CASSLSGGGGDTQYF
TRBJ1-5 | - | TRBV30 | - | TGTGCCTGGAGTTCGGGGCAGGGGCAGCCCCAGCATTTT | CAWSSGQGQPQHF
TRBJ1-4 | - | TRBV11-2 | - | TGTGCCAGCAGCTTAGGTTGGGGCAGGGACGGTTCTGAAAAACTGTTTTTT | CASSLGWGRDGSEKLFF
TRBJ2-5 | - | TRBV29-1 | - | TGCAGCGTTGAACAGGGGACCCAGTACTTC | CSVEQGTQYF
TRBJ2-2 | once | TRBV7-8 | - | TGTGCCAGCAGCTCCCGGAGGGGGCTGGGTACCGGGGAGCTGTTTTTT | CASSSRRGLGTGELFF
TRBJ2-1 | once | TRBV6-5 | TRBD1 | TGTGCCAGCAGTTCCCAGACAGGGTTCAGTGAGCAGTTCTTC | CASSSQTGFSEQFF
TRBJ2-2 | - | TRBV6-5 | - | TGTGCCAGCAGTTACATAACAGGGATGACCGGGGAGCTGTTTTTT | CASSYITGMTGELFF
TRBJ1-1 | - | TRBV11-1 | - | TGTGCCAGCAGCCCAGGACTGATACTGAACACTGAAGCTTTCTTT | CASSPGLILNTEAFF
TRBJ2-7 | - | TRBV6-6 | - | TGTGCCAGCAGTTACGGTGCCAGGATATACGAGCAGTACTTC | CASSYGARIYEQYF
TRBJ1-6 | - | TRBV9 | - | TGTGCCAGCAGCCGAGATAATTCACCCCTCCACTTT | CASSRDNSPLHF
TRBJ2-7 | once | TRBV2 | - | TGTGCCAGCAGTGGGCCCCTCACAGGCTCCTACGAGCAGTACTTC | CASSGPLTGSYEQYF
TRBJ2-1 | - | TRBV7-9 | TRBD2 | TGTGCCAGCAGCCCCACGGGACTAGCGAGGGGAAAGTACAATGAGCAGTTCTTC | CASSPTGLARGKYNEQFF
TRBJ1-3 | - | TRBV2 | - | TGTGCCAGCAGTGCCCGAAACAGTATCTCTGGAAACACCATATATTTT | CASSARNSISGNTIYF
TRBJ2-7 | - | TRBV5-1 | - | TGCGCCAGCAGCGAGGGACCGCCGGGGCGCGAGCAGTACTTC | CASSEGPPGREQYF
TRBJ1-2 | few | TRBV28 | TRBD1 | TGTGCCAGCAGTCCGGGGGACAGATATGGCTACACCTTC | CASSPGDRYGYTF
TRBJ2-1 | - | TRBV10-1 | TRBD2 | TGCGCCAGCAATGAACCTAGCGGGAGGGCCGTCTATGAGCAGTTCTTC | CASNEPSGRAVYEQFF
TRBJ2-2 | - | TRBV4-1 | - | TGCGCCAGCAGCCAAGATGTGGGCAGACCCGGGGAGCTGTTTTTT | CASSQDVGRPGELFF
TRBJ1-2 | - | TRBV25-1 | - | TGTGCCAGCAGTGAACTTTTCTATGGCTACACCTTC | CASSELFYGYTF
TRBJ2-1 | - | TRBV2 | TRBD2 | TGTGCCAGCAGTGAACTGGGGACTAGCGGGGAGAACGAGTTCTTC | CASSELGTSGENEFF
TRBJ2-1 | - | TRBV5-1 | - | TGCGCCAGCAGCTTGGCCGTCCTTAGCGCGGGATACAATGAGCAGTTCTTC | CASSLAVLSAGYNEQFF
TRBJ1-1 | - | TRBV2 | - | TGTGCCAGCAGTGAGGGGGGGGCGGTGGCTTTCTTT | CASSEGGAVAFF
TRBJ1-3 | - | TRBV7-3 | - | TGTGCCAGCAGCCTACAGGGATCTGGAAACACCATATATTTT | CASSLQGSGNTIYF
TRBJ1-1 | - | TRBV18 | - | TGTGCCAGCTCCCCGAGCCTTTTGGAGAACACTGAAGCTTTCTTT | CASSPSLLENTEAFF